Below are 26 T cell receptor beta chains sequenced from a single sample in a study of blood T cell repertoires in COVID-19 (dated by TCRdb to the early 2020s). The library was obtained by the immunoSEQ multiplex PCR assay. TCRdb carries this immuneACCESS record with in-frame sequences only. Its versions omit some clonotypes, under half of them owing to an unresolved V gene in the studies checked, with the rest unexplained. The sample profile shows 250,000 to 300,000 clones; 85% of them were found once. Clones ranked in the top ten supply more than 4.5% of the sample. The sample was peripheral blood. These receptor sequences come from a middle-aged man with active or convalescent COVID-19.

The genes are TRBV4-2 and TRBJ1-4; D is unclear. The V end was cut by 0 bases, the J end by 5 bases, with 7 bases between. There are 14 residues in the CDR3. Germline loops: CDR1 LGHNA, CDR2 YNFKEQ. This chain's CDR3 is CASSQDPGNEKLFF. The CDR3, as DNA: TGTGCCAGCAGCCAAGATCCGGGAAATGAAAAACTGTTTTTT.

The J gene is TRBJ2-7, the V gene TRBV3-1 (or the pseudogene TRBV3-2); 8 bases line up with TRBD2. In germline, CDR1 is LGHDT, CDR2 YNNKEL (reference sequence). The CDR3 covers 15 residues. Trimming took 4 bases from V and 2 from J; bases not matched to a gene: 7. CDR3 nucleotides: TGTGCCAGCAGCCGCAAAGCGGGAGTCGCCTACGAGCAGTACTTC. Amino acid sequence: CASSRKAGVAYEQYF.

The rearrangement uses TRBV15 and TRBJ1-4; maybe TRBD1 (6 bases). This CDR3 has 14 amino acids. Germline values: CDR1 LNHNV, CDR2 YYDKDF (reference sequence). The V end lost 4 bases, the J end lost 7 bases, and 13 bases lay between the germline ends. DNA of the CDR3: TGTGCCACCAGCATAGGGGGTTCAGTTGAAAAACTGTTTTTT. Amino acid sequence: CATSIGGSVEKLFF.

CDR3 sequence reads: CASSRSSGSGTDTQYF. The DNA for the CDR3 is TGTGCCAGCAGTCGGTCTAGCGGGAGCGGGACAGATACGCAGTATTTT. The chain joins TRBV3-1 (or the pseudogene TRBV3-2) to TRBJ2-3, with 10 bases that match TRBD2. Looked up from germline, CDR1 is LGHDT and CDR2 is YNNKEL (reference sequence). There are 16 residues in the CDR3. J lost 3 bases, V lost 6 bases, and 9 bases had no gene match.

The CDR3 here is CASSLGHFNTEAFF. CDR3 coding DNA: TGTGCCAGCAGTTTGGGACACTTTAACACTGAAGCTTTCTTT. The chain links TRBV28 to TRBJ1-1, with D perhaps matching TRBD1 (6 bases). The CDR3 runs to 14 residues. Germline CDR1 and CDR2: MDHEN and SYDVKM. The V gene lost 3 bases and the J gene lost 2 bases, with 10 bases spanning the gap.

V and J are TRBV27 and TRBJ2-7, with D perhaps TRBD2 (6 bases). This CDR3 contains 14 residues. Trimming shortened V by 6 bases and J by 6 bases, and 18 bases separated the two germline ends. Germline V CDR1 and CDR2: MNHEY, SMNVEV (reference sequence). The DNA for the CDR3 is TGTGCCAGCAGGAGCGGGCCCCCCGGGAGCGAGCAGTACTTC. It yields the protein CASRSGPPGSEQYF.

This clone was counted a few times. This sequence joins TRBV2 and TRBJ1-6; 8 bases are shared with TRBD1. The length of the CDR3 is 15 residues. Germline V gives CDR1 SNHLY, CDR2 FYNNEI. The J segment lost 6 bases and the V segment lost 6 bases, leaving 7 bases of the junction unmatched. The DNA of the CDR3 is TGTGCCAGCAGACCCAGGACAGGGTCTAATTCACCCCTCCACTTT. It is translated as CASRPRTGSNSPLHF.

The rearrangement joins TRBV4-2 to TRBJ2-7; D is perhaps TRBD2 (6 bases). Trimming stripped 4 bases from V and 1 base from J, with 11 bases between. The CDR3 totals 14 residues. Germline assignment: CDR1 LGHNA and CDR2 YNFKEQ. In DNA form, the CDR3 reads TGTGCCAGCAGCCCCGTCGGGGGATCCTACGAGCAGTACTTC. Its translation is CASSPVGGSYEQYF.

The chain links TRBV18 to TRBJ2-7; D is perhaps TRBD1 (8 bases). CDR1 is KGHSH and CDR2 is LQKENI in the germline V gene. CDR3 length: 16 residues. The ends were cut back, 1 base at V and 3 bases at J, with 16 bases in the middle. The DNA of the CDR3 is TGTGCCAGCTCACCACGGGGGACTACAGGGGGCTACGAGCAGTACTTC. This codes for CASSPRGTTGGYEQYF.

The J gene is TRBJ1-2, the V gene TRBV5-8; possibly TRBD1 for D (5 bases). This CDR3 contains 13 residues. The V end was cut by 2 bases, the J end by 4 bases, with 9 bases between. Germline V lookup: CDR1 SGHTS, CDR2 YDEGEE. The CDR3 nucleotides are TGTGCCAGCAGCTTTGGGACTACCTATGGCTACACCTTC. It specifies CASSFGTTYGYTF.

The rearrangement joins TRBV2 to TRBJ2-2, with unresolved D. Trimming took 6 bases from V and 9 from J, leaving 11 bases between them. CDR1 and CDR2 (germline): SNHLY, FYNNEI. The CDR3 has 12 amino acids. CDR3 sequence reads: CASRPGSRELFF. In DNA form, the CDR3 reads TGTGCCAGCAGGCCCGGGTCGAGGGAGCTGTTTTTT.

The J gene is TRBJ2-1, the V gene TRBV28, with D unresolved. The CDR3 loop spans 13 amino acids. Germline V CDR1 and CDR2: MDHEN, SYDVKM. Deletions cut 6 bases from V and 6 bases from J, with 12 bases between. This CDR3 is CASRAELVNEQFF. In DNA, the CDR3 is TGTGCCAGCAGGGCCGAGCTAGTCAATGAGCAGTTCTTC.

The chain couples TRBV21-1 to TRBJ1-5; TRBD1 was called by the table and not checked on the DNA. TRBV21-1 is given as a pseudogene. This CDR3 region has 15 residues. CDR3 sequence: CASSRTDLASQPQHF. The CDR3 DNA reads TGTGCCAGCAGCAGGACAGATCTTGCCAGTCAGCCCCAGCATTTT.

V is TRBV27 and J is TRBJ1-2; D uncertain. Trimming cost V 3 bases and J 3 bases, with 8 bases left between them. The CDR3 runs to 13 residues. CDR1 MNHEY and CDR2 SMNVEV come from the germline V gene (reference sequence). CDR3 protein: CASSFTGDYGYTF. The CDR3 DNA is TGTGCCAGCAGTTTCACCGGGGACTATGGCTACACCTTC.

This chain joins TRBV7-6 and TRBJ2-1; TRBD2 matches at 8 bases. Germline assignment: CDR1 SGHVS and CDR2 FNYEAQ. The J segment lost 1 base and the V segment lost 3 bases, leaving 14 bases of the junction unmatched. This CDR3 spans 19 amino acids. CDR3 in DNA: TGTGCCAGCAGCTTCTTCTTGGCTAGCGGGTCGGGTTCCTACAATGAGCAGTTCTTC. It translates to CASSFFLASGSGSYNEQFF.

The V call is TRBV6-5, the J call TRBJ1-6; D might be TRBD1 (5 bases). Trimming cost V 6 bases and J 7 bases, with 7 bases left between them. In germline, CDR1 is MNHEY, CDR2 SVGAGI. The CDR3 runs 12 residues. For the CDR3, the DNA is TGTGCCAGCAGCGGGGGGAATTCACCCCTCCACTTT. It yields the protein CASSGGNSPLHF.

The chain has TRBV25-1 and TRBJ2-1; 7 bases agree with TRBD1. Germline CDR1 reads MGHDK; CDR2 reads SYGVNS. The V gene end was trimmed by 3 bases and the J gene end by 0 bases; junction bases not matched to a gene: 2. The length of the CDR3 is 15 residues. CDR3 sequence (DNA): TGTGCCAGCAGTGACAGGGACAGCTCCTACAATGAGCAGTTCTTC. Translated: CASSDRDSSYNEQFF.

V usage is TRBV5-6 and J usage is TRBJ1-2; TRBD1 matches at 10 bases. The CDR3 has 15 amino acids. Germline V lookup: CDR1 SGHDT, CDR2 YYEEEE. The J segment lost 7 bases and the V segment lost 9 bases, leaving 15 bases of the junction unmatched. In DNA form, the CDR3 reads TGTGCCACGTCGGGACAGGGGAAGGATCGTGGTGGCTACACCTTC. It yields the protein CATSGQGKDRGGYTF.

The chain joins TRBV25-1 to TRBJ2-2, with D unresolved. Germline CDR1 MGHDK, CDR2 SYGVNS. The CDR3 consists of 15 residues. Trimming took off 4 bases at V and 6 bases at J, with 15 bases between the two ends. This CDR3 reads CASSGDLSVPGELFF. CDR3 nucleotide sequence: TGTGCCAGCAGTGGTGATCTCTCGGTCCCCGGGGAGCTGTTTTTT.

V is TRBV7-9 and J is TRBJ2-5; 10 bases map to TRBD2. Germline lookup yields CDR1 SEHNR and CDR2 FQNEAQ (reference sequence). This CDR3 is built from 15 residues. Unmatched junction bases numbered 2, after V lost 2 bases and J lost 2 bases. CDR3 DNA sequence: TGTGCCAGCAGCTTAACTAGCGGGAATCAAGAGACCCAGTACTTC. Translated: CASSLTSGNQETQYF. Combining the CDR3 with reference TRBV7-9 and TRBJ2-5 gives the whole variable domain DTGVSQNPRHKITKRGQNVTFRCDPISEHNRLYWYRQTLGQGPEFLTYFQNEAQLEKSRLLSDRFSAERPKGSFSTLEIQRTEQGDSAMYLCASSLTSGNQETQYFGPGTRLLVL.

For the CDR3, the DNA is TGTGCCAGCAGCTTTCCGCGGAAGGGCTACACCTTC. Its translation is CASSFPRKGYTF. The V and J genes are TRBV5-4 and TRBJ1-2; D is unresolved. Germline V CDR1 and CDR2: SGHNT, YYREEE (reference sequence). V was cut by 2 bases and J by 8 bases, with 10 bases left in between. The CDR3 totals 12 residues.

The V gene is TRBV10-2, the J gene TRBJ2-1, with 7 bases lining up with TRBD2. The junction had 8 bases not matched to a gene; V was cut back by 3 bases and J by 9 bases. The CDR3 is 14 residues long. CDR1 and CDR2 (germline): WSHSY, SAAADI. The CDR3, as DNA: TGCGCCAGCAGTGAAGGCGGGAGAGAGGGTGAGCAGTTCTTC. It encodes CASSEGGREGEQFF.

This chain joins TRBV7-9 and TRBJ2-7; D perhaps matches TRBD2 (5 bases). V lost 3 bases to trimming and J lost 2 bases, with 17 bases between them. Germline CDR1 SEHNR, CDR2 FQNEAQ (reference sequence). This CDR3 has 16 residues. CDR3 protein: CASSFYGSGNAYEQYF. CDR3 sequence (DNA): TGTGCCAGCAGCTTCTATGGTTCCGGGAACGCCTACGAGCAGTACTTC.

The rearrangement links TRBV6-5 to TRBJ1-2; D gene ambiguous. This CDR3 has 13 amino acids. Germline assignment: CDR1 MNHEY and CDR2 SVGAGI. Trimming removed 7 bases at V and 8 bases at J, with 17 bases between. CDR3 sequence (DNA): TGTGCCAGCAAGAGCCCCCGCGGAGGAGGCTACACCTTC. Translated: CASKSPRGGGYTF.

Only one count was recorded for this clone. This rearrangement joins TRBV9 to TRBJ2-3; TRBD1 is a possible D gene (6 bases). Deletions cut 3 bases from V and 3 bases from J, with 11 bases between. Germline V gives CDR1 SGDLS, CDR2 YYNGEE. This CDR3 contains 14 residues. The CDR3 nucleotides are TGTGCCAGCAGCGGATACAGGGAGACAGATACGCAGTATTTT. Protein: CASSGYRETDTQYF.

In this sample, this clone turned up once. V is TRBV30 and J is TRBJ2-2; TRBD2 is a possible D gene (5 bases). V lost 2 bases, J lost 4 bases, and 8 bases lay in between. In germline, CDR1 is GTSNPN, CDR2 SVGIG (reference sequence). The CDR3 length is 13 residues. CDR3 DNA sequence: TGTGCCTGGAGTATGAGCGGCACCGGGGAGCTGTTTTTT. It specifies CAWSMSGTGELFF. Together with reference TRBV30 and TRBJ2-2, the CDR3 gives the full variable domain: SQTIHQWPATLVQPVGSPLSLECTVEGTSNPNLYWYRQAAGRGLQLLFYSVGIGQISSEVPQNLSASRPQDRQFILSSKKLLLSDSGFYLCAWSMSGTGELFFGEGSRLTVL.